This T cell receptor (beta chain) was recovered during a study of shared clonotypes between healthy human individuals. V gave up 0 bases and J gave up 6 bases, with 11 bases separating them. This CDR3 spans 14 amino acids. Germline CDR1 GTSNPN, CDR2 SVGIG (reference sequence). Per the original data handling: Quality scores were absent from the junction-only immunoSEQ sequences, so filtering differed. The method was immunoSEQ multiplex PCR; TCRdb's version includes in-frame clones alone and lacks a portion of them. The V and J calls and clone size are taken from that table; D and trimming were inferred from the DNA. Of roughly 1,000,000 clones in the sample, about four fifths are singletons; the top ten hold more than 0.45%. This clone was picked up a small number of times. Its specificity is unknown. Study-wide findings and caveats: Sharing of clonotypes among donors was expected to vary with sequencing depth. Approximately 5.3% was the fraction of naive CD4 clonotypes found shared across a few donors. Generation probabilities were higher for clonotypes shared across all four sorted-subset donors than for unshared ones.

The TCR originated in a man aged 18 to 30 in good health. Some clones in this sample may be carry-over from other donors' samples. V and J are TRBV30 and TRBJ1-4, with D uncertain. The specimen sequenced was memory CD4+ T cells from PBMCs. As to subset: CD45RA-negative fraction. The DNA for the CDR3 is TGTGCCTGGAGTGTTCTGGGAAGTGATGAAAAACTGTTTTTT. Translation: CAWSVLGSDEKLFF. Full variable domain (missing parts from reference TRBV30 and TRBJ1-4): SQTIHQWPATLVQPVGSPLSLECTVEGTSNPNLYWYRQAAGRGLQLLFYSVGIGQISSEVPQNLSASRPQDRQFILSSKKLLLSDSGFYLCAWSVLGSDEKLFFGSGTQLSVL.